This T cell receptor (beta chain) was profiled in a study of post-analysis software for immune sequencing data. In the study overall: Disease courses included relapsing-remitting, secondary progressive and progressive-relapsing multiple sclerosis.

Carried by the TCR beta cDNA libraries were unique molecular identifiers. MiXCR, run by TCRdb on the PCR reads, gives a single entry per CDR3 protein. Of fewer than 850,000 distinct CDR3 sequences detected, less than 35% appear once; the ten largest clones hold approximately 0.6%. This clonotype was counted only a few times. What it binds is not known. Findings and limits, study-wide: F measure showed strong co-clustering of same-batch samples. Comparison of patients with controls showed five TRBV segments more frequent in patients, TRBV5-6, TRBV5-1 and TRBV20-1 among them.

The CDR3 is 14 residues long. With V trimmed by 4 bases and J by 8 bases, 5 bases remained unmatched. Germline V lookup: CDR1 SGHTA, CDR2 FQGNSA. The gene calls are TRBV7-2 and TRBJ2-1; 10 bases map to TRBD1. This receptor was taken from a girl aged 10-17 years with multiple sclerosis. Sequenced sample: blood. The CDR3 loop is CASSSGQGRYEQFF. The DNA for the CDR3 is TGTGCCAGCAGCTCGGGACAGGGGCGGTATGAGCAGTTCTTC.